This T cell receptor (beta chain) was captured in a study of early T cells in non-severe SARS-CoV-2 infection. Study-wide background: Chains from this unsorted whole-blood bulk RNA could not be paired. Study conclusions and caveats: Reliance on VDJdb matching favored anti-spike CD8 responses; private and CD4 specificities were missed.

The CDR3 covers 14 residues. Germline V gene lookup returns CDR1 DFQATT and CDR2 SNEGSKA (reference sequence). J gave up 6 bases and V 5 bases, and 12 bases lay outside the gene matches. Individual cDNA molecules each received unique molecular identifiers attached to them. From the 5' RACE reads, TCRdb called clonotypes with MiXCR, one entry per CDR3 protein. The table shows 95,000 to 120,000 distinct CDR3 sequences, with over 10% occurring only once. This clonotype was picked up a small number of times. Its specificity is unknown. This receptor was identified in an adult who was a healthcare worker with PCR-confirmed SARS-CoV-2 infection or an uninfected control (not recorded which). The J gene is TRBJ1-2, the V gene TRBV20-1; 7 bases match TRBD1. Source material: whole blood. Written as DNA, the CDR3 is TGCAGTGCTCCTGTACAAGGGGGCGGTAATGGCTACACCTTC. Translating gives CSAPVQGGGNGYTF.